This TCR beta chain was found in a study of cytomegalovirus exposure and HLA in healthy donors. At the level of the study: Earlier findings included 100 million to 130 million unique TCR beta sequences obtained from about 179 million T cells. Study conclusions and caveats: In a later analysis, V- and J-gene trimming of beta chains associated with a DCLRE1C missense variant, replicated independently. Donors were assumed by presence/absence analyses to have roughly uniform sequencing depth. Relative to the approximately 660-donor mean, N-insertions were reportedly fewer in an Asian-associated ancestry cluster in a later analysis.

There are 11 residues in the CDR3. Germline V lookup: CDR1 KGHSH, CDR2 LQKENI. Trimming removed 8 bases at V and 5 bases at J, with 9 bases between. The study ran its PCR with 60 Vbeta and 13 Jbeta primers. Clones were read by immunoSEQ multiplex PCR, and TCRdb kept only the in-frame ones, dropping some. The data contain fewer than 250,000 clones, around 81% of them singletons. Comments on this clone: Its antigen is currently unknown.

The chain has TRBV18 and TRBJ2-5, with D perhaps TRBD1 (6 bases). This TCR was sampled from a man between 18 and 29 years old in good health and CMV-seronegative. The sequenced sample was PBMCs. For the CDR3, the DNA is TGTGCCAGCCACAGGGAGGAGACCCAGTACTTC. Its translation: CASHREETQYF.